The rows below give T cell receptor beta chains drawn from one sample of a study of blood T cell repertoires in COVID-19. Method: immunoSEQ multiplex PCR; TCRdb's copy keeps in-frame clones and lacks some. The sample includes around 95,000 clones, roughly 88% of them seen just once. Material: peripheral blood. The receptors shown here come from a human donor in a cohort sampled during active COVID-19. Each CDR3 is given with its conserved first and last residue. D genes are given only for firm matches. Clone size is not always given. Where it is, it says once, few, many or a class for expanded clones.

v_gene: TRBV28; d_gene: .; j_gene: TRBJ2-7; abundance: .; CDR3nt: TGTGCCAGCAGTCTGACTGGAACTTTTACCTACGAGCAGTACTTC; CDR3aa: CASSLTGTFTYEQYF
v_gene: TRBV7-3; d_gene: .; j_gene: TRBJ2-7; abundance: .; CDR3nt: TGTGCCAGCAGCTCCCAGGGGGGCCCGGGGGAGCAGTACTTC; CDR3aa: CASSSQGGPGEQYF
v_gene: TRBV28; d_gene: TRBD1; j_gene: TRBJ2-1; abundance: .; CDR3nt: TGTGCCGGGACGCCGGGACAGGGGGCTTGGGATGAGCAGTTCTTC; CDR3aa: CAGTPGQGAWDEQFF
v_gene: TRBV14; d_gene: TRBD2; j_gene: TRBJ2-1; abundance: once; CDR3nt: TGTGCCAGCAGCCAAGTCTTCCCGACTAGCGGGAGCCTAGGTGAGCAGTTCTTC; CDR3aa: CASSQVFPTSGSLGEQFF
v_gene: TRBV5-1; d_gene: TRBD2; j_gene: TRBJ2-1; abundance: .; CDR3nt: TGCGCCAGCAGCACAAATATAGCGGGGAAGTACAATGAGCAGTTCTTC; CDR3aa: CASSTNIAGKYNEQFF
v_gene: TRBV14; d_gene: .; j_gene: TRBJ2-3; abundance: .; CDR3nt: TGTGCCAGCAGCCAACTATCTGAGCGAGATACGCAGTATTTT; CDR3aa: CASSQLSERDTQYF
v_gene: TRBV29-1; d_gene: TRBD1; j_gene: TRBJ2-2; abundance: .; CDR3nt: TGCAGCGCCCGGGACAGCCCAGGGGTGTCCGGGGAGCTGTTTTTT; CDR3aa: CSARDSPGVSGELFF
v_gene: TRBV29-1; d_gene: TRBD1; j_gene: TRBJ1-1; abundance: .; CDR3nt: TGCAGCGTTGCATTAACAGGGGGCGCGTTCACTGAAGCTTTCTTT; CDR3aa: CSVALTGGAFTEAFF
v_gene: TRBV28; d_gene: TRBD2; j_gene: TRBJ2-7; abundance: .; CDR3nt: TGTGCCAGCAGCCAGCCCACCCTGATGCGAGCGGGGGCCTACGAGCAGTACTTC; CDR3aa: CASSQPTLMRAGAYEQYF
v_gene: TRBV6-5; d_gene: .; j_gene: TRBJ1-5; abundance: once; CDR3nt: TGTGCCAGCACTCAGGGTCCGAAGCCCCAGCATTTT; CDR3aa: CASTQGPKPQHF
v_gene: TRBV18; d_gene: TRBD2; j_gene: TRBJ2-7; abundance: .; CDR3nt: TGTGCCAGCTCACCGCCTTTAGCGGGAGGTTCGATTTACGAGCAGTACTTC; CDR3aa: CASSPPLAGGSIYEQYF
v_gene: TRBV7-9; d_gene: TRBD1; j_gene: TRBJ1-2; abundance: .; CDR3nt: TGTGCCAGCAGCTCGACAGGGGCCTATGGCTACACCTTC; CDR3aa: CASSSTGAYGYTF
v_gene: TRBV28; d_gene: .; j_gene: TRBJ2-1; abundance: once; CDR3nt: TGTGCCAGCAGCAAACTACGGAGCAATGAGCAGTTCTTC; CDR3aa: CASSKLRSNEQFF
v_gene: TRBV12-3/TRBV12-4; d_gene: .; j_gene: TRBJ2-5; abundance: .; CDR3nt: TGTGCCAGCAGTTTGCGGGTACAAGAGACCCAGTACTTC; CDR3aa: CASSLRVQETQYF
v_gene: TRBV29-1; d_gene: .; j_gene: TRBJ1-2; abundance: .; CDR3nt: TGCAGCGTTGCCCGACCGCTAGGCTATGGCTACACCTTC; CDR3aa: CSVARPLGYGYTF
v_gene: TRBV3-1/TRBV3-2; d_gene: .; j_gene: TRBJ1-4; abundance: .; CDR3nt: TGTGCCAGCAGCCAAGATGTGAAGGGGAATGAAAAACTGTTTTTT; CDR3aa: CASSQDVKGNEKLFF
v_gene: TRBV6-1; d_gene: .; j_gene: TRBJ2-7; abundance: .; CDR3nt: TGTGCCAGCAGTGAACTCCGGGACTGGGGAGAGCAGTACTTC; CDR3aa: CASSELRDWGEQYF
v_gene: TRBV6-6; d_gene: .; j_gene: TRBJ2-2; abundance: .; CDR3nt: TGTGCCAGCAGTCCCCTTCCCGGGAGAACCTACACCGGGGAGCTGTTTTTT; CDR3aa: CASSPLPGRTYTGELFF
v_gene: TRBV4-1; d_gene: TRBD2; j_gene: TRBJ2-5; abundance: once; CDR3nt: TGCGCCAGCAGCCAAGATAAGAGCAGGGAGGGGACCCAGTACTTC; CDR3aa: CASSQDKSREGTQYF
v_gene: TRBV5-1; d_gene: TRBD1; j_gene: TRBJ2-7; abundance: .; CDR3nt: TGCGCCAGCAGCTTGTTGGGACAGGATTCTTACGAGCAGTACTTC; CDR3aa: CASSLLGQDSYEQYF
v_gene: TRBV28; d_gene: TRBD1; j_gene: TRBJ2-7; abundance: .; CDR3nt: TGTGCCAGCAGCCGGGACAGGGCCTACGAGCAGTACTTC; CDR3aa: CASSRDRAYEQYF
v_gene: TRBV2; d_gene: .; j_gene: TRBJ1-6; abundance: .; CDR3nt: TGTGCCAGCAGAACCCGGAGGGGGGGATCACCCCTCCACTTT; CDR3aa: CASRTRRGGSPLHF
v_gene: TRBV15; d_gene: TRBD2; j_gene: TRBJ2-1; abundance: .; CDR3nt: TGTGCCACCAGCAGGGGACTAGCAGGAAATGAGCAGTTCTTC; CDR3aa: CATSRGLAGNEQFF
v_gene: TRBV4-1; d_gene: TRBD2; j_gene: TRBJ2-3; abundance: .; CDR3nt: TGCGCCAGCAGCTTATCTCGCCGGACTAGCGGCACAGATACGCAGTATTTT; CDR3aa: CASSLSRRTSGTDTQYF
v_gene: TRBV5-5; d_gene: .; j_gene: TRBJ2-1; abundance: .; CDR3nt: TGTGCCAGCAGCCCGGCGCAGGGGAACAATGAGCAGTTCTTC; CDR3aa: CASSPAQGNNEQFF
v_gene: TRBV5-5; d_gene: .; j_gene: TRBJ1-3; abundance: .; CDR3nt: TGTGCCAGCAGCTTGGACATCCTCTCTGGAAACACCATATATTTT; CDR3aa: CASSLDILSGNTIYF
v_gene: TRBV5-1; d_gene: TRBD2; j_gene: TRBJ2-3; abundance: .; CDR3nt: TGCGCCAGCACGGCGGGAGGGCCCACAGATACGCAGTATTTT; CDR3aa: CASTAGGPTDTQYF
v_gene: TRBV28; d_gene: .; j_gene: TRBJ2-5; abundance: .; CDR3nt: TGTGCCAGCAGTACAGGTTCCGAGACCCAGTACTTC; CDR3aa: CASSTGSETQYF
v_gene: TRBV27; d_gene: .; j_gene: TRBJ2-7; abundance: .; CDR3nt: TGTGCCAGCAGTTTACAGGGATACTACGAGCAGTACTTC; CDR3aa: CASSLQGYYEQYF
v_gene: TRBV10-3; d_gene: .; j_gene: TRBJ2-1; abundance: .; CDR3nt: TGTGCCATCAGTGGGGGACTGGGCTCCTACAATGAGCAGTTCTTC; CDR3aa: CAISGGLGSYNEQFF
v_gene: TRBV19; d_gene: .; j_gene: TRBJ2-3; abundance: few; CDR3nt: TGTGCCAGTAGTATTTCCCGTACAGCCCGCACAGATACGCAGTATTTT; CDR3aa: CASSISRTARTDTQYF
v_gene: TRBV24-1; d_gene: .; j_gene: TRBJ1-2; abundance: .; CDR3nt: TGTGCCACCAGGGATACAGGGAGCTATGGCTACACCTTC; CDR3aa: CATRDTGSYGYTF
v_gene: TRBV30; d_gene: .; j_gene: TRBJ2-1; abundance: .; CDR3nt: TGTGCCTGGAGTGTATATGTTCGAGGGGGGAGGGCCTATGAGCAGTTCTTC; CDR3aa: CAWSVYVRGGRAYEQFF
v_gene: TRBV5-4; d_gene: TRBD2; j_gene: TRBJ2-2; abundance: .; CDR3nt: TGTGCCAGCAGCCCGGGACTAGCGGGAGGGCCGTCGTACGGCGGGGAGCTGTTTTTT; CDR3aa: CASSPGLAGGPSYGGELFF
v_gene: TRBV28; d_gene: TRBD1; j_gene: TRBJ1-6; abundance: .; CDR3nt: TGTTTCGGGACAGGTGGACAGCTAAAACCTAATTCACCCCTCCACTTT; CDR3aa: CFGTGGQLKPNSPLHF
v_gene: TRBV28; d_gene: TRBD1; j_gene: TRBJ2-1; abundance: .; CDR3nt: TGTGCCAGCAGTCTCGGGACAGGGGTAATGGGTGAGCAGTTCTTC; CDR3aa: CASSLGTGVMGEQFF
v_gene: TRBV6-4; d_gene: .; j_gene: TRBJ2-1; abundance: .; CDR3nt: TGTGCCAGCAGTGACTCGAACGTGGGGCGGCAGTTCTTC; CDR3aa: CASSDSNVGRQFF
v_gene: TRBV5-4; d_gene: TRBD1; j_gene: TRBJ2-1; abundance: .; CDR3nt: TGTGCCAGCAGCCACCCGGGACAGGGGGGCGATGAGCAGTTCTTC; CDR3aa: CASSHPGQGGDEQFF
v_gene: TRBV9; d_gene: TRBD1; j_gene: TRBJ1-6; abundance: .; CDR3nt: TGTGCCAGCAGCGTAACCGGGACAGGGGGTTCACCCCTCCACTTT; CDR3aa: CASSVTGTGGSPLHF
v_gene: TRBV6-5; d_gene: .; j_gene: TRBJ2-7; abundance: .; CDR3nt: TGTGCCAGCAGGCAAACAGGGAGCGAGCAGTACTTC; CDR3aa: CASRQTGSEQYF
v_gene: TRBV3-1/TRBV3-2; d_gene: TRBD2; j_gene: TRBJ2-2; abundance: .; CDR3nt: TGTGCCAGCAGCCAAGTGGCTCTGATAGCGGGAGGTGGCGGGGAGCTGTTTTTT; CDR3aa: CASSQVALIAGGGGELFF
v_gene: TRBV6-5; d_gene: .; j_gene: TRBJ2-1; abundance: .; CDR3nt: TGTGCCAGCAGTTACCTGGCGGGCCGCTACAATGAGCAGTTCTTC; CDR3aa: CASSYLAGRYNEQFF
v_gene: TRBV28; d_gene: .; j_gene: TRBJ2-3; abundance: .; CDR3nt: TGTGCCAGCGGCAAACTAGCTTTGTCAGATACGCAGTATTTT; CDR3aa: CASGKLALSDTQYF
v_gene: TRBV4-1; d_gene: TRBD2; j_gene: TRBJ2-7; abundance: .; CDR3nt: TGCGCCAGCAGCCAAGTCCTAGGGACTAGCGGGAGCGGCGAGCAGTACTTC; CDR3aa: CASSQVLGTSGSGEQYF
v_gene: TRBV5-6; d_gene: TRBD1; j_gene: TRBJ1-6; abundance: .; CDR3nt: TGTGCCAGCAGTCCGACAGGGGGTATTTCACCCCTCCACTTT; CDR3aa: CASSPTGGISPLHF